This is a list of T cell receptor beta chains from one sample in a study of human T cells and chemical hapten exposure. TCRdb fed the RACE reads into MiXCR, producing one record per CDR3 protein. The sample records tens of thousands of distinct CDR3 sequences, about 7% being singletons. The sample consisted of whole blood. The source of these receptors is a human donor in good health. Some clones in this sample may be carry-over from other donors' samples. Each CDR3 is given with its conserved first and last residue.

J	V	CDR3
TRBJ1-4	TRBV20-1	CSARDPGQGKRREKLFF
TRBJ2-7	TRBV2	CASSEKAGTYLEQYF
TRBJ1-2	TRBV25-1	CASSEFRGANNGYTF
TRBJ2-7	TRBV27	CASSFDASPFYEQYF
TRBJ1-5	TRBV7-8	CASSLGNRVDQPQHF
TRBJ2-3	TRBV2	CAGGLGADTQYF
TRBJ2-7	TRBV5-1	CASSLNPDRGRPEQYF
TRBJ2-5	TRBV7-2	CASSSLSEGGQETQYF
TRBJ1-2	TRBV30	CAWSDFPSQGRNGYTF
TRBJ2-5	TRBV6-6	CASSPGLAETQYF
TRBJ1-4	TRBV20-1	CSARDLEVLDEKLFF
TRBJ1-1	TRBV27	CASSSDRGPLWTEAFF
TRBJ1-1	TRBV29-1	CSVEVRGPETEAFF
TRBJ2-1	TRBV2	CASSEGLAGYNEQFF
TRBJ2-3	TRBV4-1	CASSPWSGGMADTQYF
TRBJ2-7	TRBV28	CASSHRDCSYEQYF
TRBJ1-4	TRBV12-3/TRBV12-4	CASSETGSGEKLFF
TRBJ1-5	TRBV12-3/TRBV12-4	CASRGQGEGQPQHF
TRBJ1-1	TRBV6-5	CASVTRTEAFF
TRBJ1-1	TRBV12-3/TRBV12-4	CASSLVSGGLGAFF
TRBJ1-1	TRBV30	CAWRLGGFGEAFF
TRBJ1-1	TRBV4-3	CASSPDRGQPANTEAFF
TRBJ1-5	TRBV7-2	CASSLESEGPQHF
TRBJ2-5	TRBV18	CASSPIWGFQETQYF
TRBJ1-1	TRBV29-1	CSAGGQNGQNTEAFF
TRBJ2-3	TRBV5-4	CASSGAGQAGDTQYF
TRBJ2-7	TRBV25-1	CASSAFWEGEQYF
TRBJ1-1	TRBV5-1	CASSLSGLDTEAFF
TRBJ2-1	TRBV7-9	CASSLRLAVYNEQFF
TRBJ1-1	TRBV5-1	CASRLGGQGAPGAFF
TRBJ1-4	TRBV28	CASRAQVGGKLFF
TRBJ2-1	TRBV12-3/TRBV12-4	CASSGTTSWQFF
TRBJ1-5	TRBV5-1	CASSRDGLGPQHF
TRBJ2-3	TRBV6-1	CASSTGQGTDTQYF
TRBJ1-1	TRBV2	CASNKETMNTEAFF
TRBJ1-1	TRBV28	CASSSEAGSPGAEAFF
TRBJ1-1	TRBV5-1	CASSWGGGEMNTEAFF
TRBJ2-6	TRBV5-4	CASSLDPGPSGANVLTF
TRBJ1-1	TRBV7-9	CASRDRGGMNTEAFF
TRBJ1-6	TRBV20-1	CSAQPDGGFSGRNSPLHF
TRBJ2-2	TRBV20-1	CSATSSGNTGELFF
TRBJ1-3	TRBV20-1	CSASGQGSGNTIYF
TRBJ2-2	TRBV19	CASSTLQGSTGELFF
TRBJ2-5	TRBV3-1	CASSPGLAGVSQETQYF
TRBJ2-5	TRBV6-2/TRBV6-3	CASSWTSGGQETQYF
TRBJ2-5	TRBV7-9	CASREYQETQSF
TRBJ1-1	TRBV5-1	CASSLSREWNTEAFF